A single T cell receptor beta chain is shown here with its context. The data were taken from a study of cytomegalovirus exposure and HLA in healthy donors. J lost 6 bases, V lost 5 bases, and 7 bases had no gene match. The CDR3 is 14 amino acids. Looked up from germline, CDR1 is SGHRS and CDR2 is YFSETQ. Primers included in the PCR were 60 Vbeta and 13 Jbeta primers. This table comes from immunoSEQ multiplex PCR, and its TCRdb copy is limited to in-frame clones, with some not included. The data show 150,000 to 180,000 clones, 70% to 80% seen once. The chain couples TRBV5-1 to TRBJ1-2; 10 nucleotides line up with TRBD1. The material sequenced was PBMCs. This receptor was obtained from a man aged 25 to 40 in good health and CMV-seropositive. As DNA, the CDR3 is TGCGCCAGCAGGCAATCGACAGGGGGCGATGGCTACACCTTC. Amino acids: CASRQSTGGDGYTF.